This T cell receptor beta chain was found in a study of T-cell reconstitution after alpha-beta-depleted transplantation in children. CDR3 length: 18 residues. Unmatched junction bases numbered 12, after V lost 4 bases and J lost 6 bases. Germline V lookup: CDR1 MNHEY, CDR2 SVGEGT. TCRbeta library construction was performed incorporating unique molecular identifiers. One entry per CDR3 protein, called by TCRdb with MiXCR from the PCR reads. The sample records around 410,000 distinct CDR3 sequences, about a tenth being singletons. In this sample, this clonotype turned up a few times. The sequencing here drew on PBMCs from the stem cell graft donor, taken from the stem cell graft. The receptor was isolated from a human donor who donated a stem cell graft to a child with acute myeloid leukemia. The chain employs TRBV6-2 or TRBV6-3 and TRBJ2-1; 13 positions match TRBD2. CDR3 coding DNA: TGTGCCAGCAGTTCTACTTCTAGACTAGCGGGAGGTTTCAATGAGCAGTTCTTC. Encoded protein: CASSSTSRLAGGFNEQFF.